This T cell receptor beta chain was retrieved from a study of OX40 agonist ivuxolimab in advanced cancers. With 6 bases removed from V and 6 bases from J, the gap between germline ends came to 8 bases. This CDR3 has 11 residues. CDR1 is MNHNS, CDR2 SASEGT, per germline. Here immunoSEQ multiplex PCR was the method, and the copy in TCRdb shows in-frame clones only, minus some. The sample yields 150,000 to 190,000 clones, approximately 94% seen once. The TCR sequence derives from an adult with an advanced solid tumor such as melanoma, head and neck, liver or kidney cancer. The sample consisted of CD4+ or CD8+ T cells sorted from blood, taken in a trial of the OX40 agonist ivuxolimab. The J gene is TRBJ1-2, the V gene TRBV6-1; D ambiguous. The DNA for the CDR3 is TGTGCCAGCAGCCCCATTGATGGCTACACCTTC. This encodes CASSPIDGYTF.